These 10 T cell receptor beta chains originate from one sample sequenced in a study of T cells in Graves' hyperthyroidism and ophthalmopathy. RNA transcripts were the template for amplifying TCR beta CDR3 regions. With the HTBI primer set, the TCR CDR3 went through a first round of RT-PCR. TCRdb used MiXCR to reprocess the multiplex PCR reads, holding one entry per CDR3 protein. The sample lists roughly 550,000 distinct CDR3 sequences; roughly 16% were seen once. The sequenced sample was blood. These receptors were taken from a woman in her thirties with Graves' ophthalmopathy.

In this sample, this clonotype turned up a few times. The chain uses TRBV6-1 and TRBJ1-1, with TRBD1 as a possible D gene (6 bases). This CDR3 spans 15 amino acids. The germline V gene encodes CDR1 MNHNS and CDR2 SASEGT. V was trimmed by 3 bases and J by 3 bases, leaving 14 bases between them. The DNA for the CDR3 is TGTGCCAGCAGTGAGTCTTCGGACAGTCACACTGAAGCTTTCTTT. Translated: CASSESSDSHTEAFF.

This clonotype was found many times. CDR3 sequence: CSASPPRGIQPQHF. In nucleotides, the CDR3 is TGCAGTGCTAGCCCCCCCAGGGGGATTCAGCCCCAGCATTTT. The V and J genes are TRBV20-1 and TRBJ1-5, with 7 positions matching TRBD1. V lost 3 bases and J lost 6; bases outside the gene matches: 8. This CDR3 is 14 amino acids long. Germline V gene lookup returns CDR1 DFQATT and CDR2 SNEGSKA (reference sequence).

This chain uses TRBV6-1 with TRBJ2-5, with TRBD1 identical over 10 bases. V shed 5 bases, J shed 2 bases, and the junction held 11 bases outside the gene matches. The CDR3 loop spans 17 amino acids. Germline loops: CDR1 MNHNS, CDR2 SASEGT. This CDR3 is CASSWGQGSPSQETQYF. The CDR3 DNA reads TGTGCCAGCAGTTGGGGACAGGGGAGCCCAAGTCAAGAGACCCAGTACTTC.

The J gene is TRBJ2-2, the V gene TRBV12-3 or TRBV12-4, with 8 bases aligning to TRBD2. This CDR3 spans 14 amino acids. J lost 10 bases, V lost 6 bases, and 10 bases had no gene match. DNA for the CDR3: TGTGCCAGCAGCACGGGACTAGGGGTGTTGGAGCTGTTTTTT. It encodes CASSTGLGVLELFF.

In its sample, this clonotype was seen many times. V usage is TRBV18 and J usage is TRBJ2-1; D could derive from TRBD1 or TRBD2 (5 bases each). V was clipped by 0 bases and J by 4 bases, with 13 bases between them. This CDR3 contains 16 residues. Germline loops: CDR1 KGHSH, CDR2 LQKENI. CDR3 region: CASSPPGWDGYNEQFF. CDR3 sequence (DNA): TGTGCCAGCTCACCACCTGGGTGGGACGGATACAATGAGCAGTTCTTC.

This clonotype was found many times. The chain carries TRBV5-1 and TRBJ1-3; 7 bases line up with TRBD1. CDR3 length: 18 residues. From germline, CDR1 is SGHRS and CDR2 YFSETQ. V dropped 2 bases and J dropped 1; count of bases not matched to a gene: 12. CDR3 amino acids: CASSFLGGKGASGNTIYF. As DNA, the CDR3 is TGCGCCAGCAGCTTCTTGGGCGGCAAGGGGGCATCTGGAAACACCATATATTTT.

The rearrangement joins TRBV6-5 to TRBJ2-5; 7 bases agree with TRBD1. Trimming took 0 bases from V and 2 from J; bases not matched to a gene: 15. Germline-derived CDR1 and CDR2 are MNHEY and SVGAGI. This CDR3 contains 19 residues. The chain's CDR3 is CASSYSKVMVKTGQETQYF. The CDR3 DNA sequence: TGTGCCAGCAGTTACTCGAAGGTGATGGTGAAGACAGGGCAAGAGACCCAGTACTTC.

This clonotype has at least ten counts. The V and J genes are TRBV20-1 and TRBJ2-5; D is ambiguous. CDR1 and CDR2 from the germline V gene are DFQATT and SNEGSKA (reference sequence). CDR3 length: 13 residues. V shed 2 bases and J shed 3 bases, with 10 bases lying between them. The chain's CDR3 is CSARMTLEETQYF. The CDR3 DNA is TGCAGTGCTAGAATGACCCTGGAAGAGACCCAGTACTTC.

This clonotype was detected a few times. The V gene is TRBV20-1, the J gene TRBJ2-5; 8 bases are a match to TRBD1. Germline V gives CDR1 DFQATT, CDR2 SNEGSKA (reference sequence). Trimming cost V 5 bases and J 4 bases; bases outside gene matches: 3. The CDR3 runs to 12 residues. The CDR3, as DNA: TGCAGTGCTGTACAGGGGGGAGAGACCCAGTACTTC. Translation gives CSAVQGGETQYF.

CDR3: CSVEAGTGTIYF. The CDR3 nucleotides read TGCAGCGTTGAAGCTGGCACAGGCACCATATATTTT. V usage is TRBV29-1 and J usage is TRBJ1-3; D perhaps matches TRBD1 (5 bases). V gave up 1 base and J gave up 9 bases, with 10 bases separating them. Per germline, CDR1 SQVTM and CDR2 ANQGSEA. The CDR3 runs 12 residues.